This section outlines one T cell receptor (beta chain) sequence together with its context. This CDR3 comprises 13 residues. Germline loops: CDR1 MDHEN, CDR2 SYDVKM. The germline V and J ends were trimmed by 6 bases and 9 bases, with 17 bases remaining between them. MiXCR was run by TCRdb on the RT-PCR reads, yielding one entry per CDR3 protein. Among fewer than 400,000 distinct CDR3 sequences listed, just over 20% were seen once. The source of the sample is a study of response to subunit inactivated influenza vaccine. The sequencing here drew on PBMCs from blood, taken 21 months after vaccination. The sequence was obtained from a man aged 45 to 75 who received an inactivated influenza vaccine. The V call is TRBV28, the J call TRBJ1-2; tentative D call: TRBD1 (5 bases). This CDR3 is CASRAGLGASYTF. The CDR3 DNA is TGTGCCAGCAGAGCGGGACTAGGGGCCAGCTACACCTTC.